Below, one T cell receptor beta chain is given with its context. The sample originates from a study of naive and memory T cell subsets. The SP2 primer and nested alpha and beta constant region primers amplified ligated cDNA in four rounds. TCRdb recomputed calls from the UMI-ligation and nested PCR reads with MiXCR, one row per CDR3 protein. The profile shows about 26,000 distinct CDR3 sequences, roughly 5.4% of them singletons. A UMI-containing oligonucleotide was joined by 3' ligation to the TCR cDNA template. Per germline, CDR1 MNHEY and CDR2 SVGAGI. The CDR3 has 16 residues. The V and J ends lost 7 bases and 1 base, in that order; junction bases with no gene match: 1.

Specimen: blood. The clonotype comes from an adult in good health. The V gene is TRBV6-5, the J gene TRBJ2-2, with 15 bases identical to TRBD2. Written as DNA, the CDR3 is TGTGCCAGCACGGGACTAGCGGGAGGGAACACCGGGGAGCTGTTTTTT. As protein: CASTGLAGGNTGELFF.